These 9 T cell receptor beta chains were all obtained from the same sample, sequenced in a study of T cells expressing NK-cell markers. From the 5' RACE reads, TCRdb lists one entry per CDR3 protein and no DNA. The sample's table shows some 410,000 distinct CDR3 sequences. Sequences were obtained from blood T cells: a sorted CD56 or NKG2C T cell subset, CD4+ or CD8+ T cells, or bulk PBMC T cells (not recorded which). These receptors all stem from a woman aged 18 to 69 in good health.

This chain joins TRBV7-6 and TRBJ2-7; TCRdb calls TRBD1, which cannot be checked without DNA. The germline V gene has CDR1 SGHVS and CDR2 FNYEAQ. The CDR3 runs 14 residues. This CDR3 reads CASSEGTGSYEQYF.

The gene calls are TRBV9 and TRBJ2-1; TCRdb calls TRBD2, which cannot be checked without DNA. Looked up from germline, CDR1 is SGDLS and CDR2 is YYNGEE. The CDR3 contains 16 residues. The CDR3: CASSATGTSYYNEQFF.

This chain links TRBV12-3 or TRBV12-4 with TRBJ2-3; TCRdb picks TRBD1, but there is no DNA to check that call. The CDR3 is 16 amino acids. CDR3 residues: CASKGPGPPGPDTQYF.

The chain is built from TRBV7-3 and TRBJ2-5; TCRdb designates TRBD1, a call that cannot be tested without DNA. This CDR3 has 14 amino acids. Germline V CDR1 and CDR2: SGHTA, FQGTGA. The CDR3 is CASSEGGGRETQYF.

The CDR3 sequence is CSVGDRGTGELFF. The gene calls are TRBV29-1 and TRBJ2-2; TCRdb's D call of TRBD1 is untestable without DNA. Germline CDR1 reads SQVTM; CDR2 reads ANQGSEA. This CDR3 is 13 amino acids long.

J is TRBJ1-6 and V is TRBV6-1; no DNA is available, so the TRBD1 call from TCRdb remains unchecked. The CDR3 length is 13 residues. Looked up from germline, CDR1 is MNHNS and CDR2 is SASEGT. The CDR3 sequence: CASSPWGGSPLHF.

The CDR3 loop is CASNSGANSPLHF. The chain recombines TRBV19 with TRBJ1-6; the TRBD1 assignment by TCRdb is unverifiable without DNA. CDR1 is LNHDA, CDR2 SQIVND, per germline (reference sequence). This CDR3 contains 13 residues.

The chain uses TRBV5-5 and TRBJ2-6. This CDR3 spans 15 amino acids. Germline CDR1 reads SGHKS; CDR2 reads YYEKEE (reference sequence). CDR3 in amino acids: CASSLMGTGANVLTF.

This chain's CDR3 is CAWSGGTGELFF. The chain employs TRBV30 and TRBJ2-2. This CDR3 is 12 amino acids long. CDR1 and CDR2 (germline): GTSNPN, SVGIG (reference sequence).